Listed below are T cell receptor beta chains from one sample, sequenced in a study of a mutant IDH1 vaccine in newly diagnosed glioma. The table came from immunoSEQ multiplex PCR; TCRdb's copy has only in-frame clones and leaves some out. The table includes tens of thousands of clones, over 75% detected once. Their cognate antigens are unknown. Source: PBMCs, taken from a glioma patient whose treatment included an IDH1 peptide vaccine. Every receptor here comes from a man in his forties or fifties with glioma. Each CDR3 is given with its conserved first and last residue. The order of the fields is J gene, clone size, CDR3 length, V gene, D gene, CDR3 protein, CDR3 DNA. The D gene is left open where the match is weak. A clone size is listed for some rows: how often the clone was seen (once, few, many), or a class if it is expanded.

>TRBJ2-1|once|15|TRBV6-1|TRBD1
CASSDVTGGYNEQFF
TGTGCCAGCAGTGATGTGACAGGGGGCTACAATGAGCAGTTCTTC
>TRBJ1-1|.|14|TRBV6-5|.
CASSYDRRGTEAFF
TGTGCCAGCAGTTACGACAGGAGAGGCACTGAAGCTTTCTTT
>TRBJ2-7|once|16|TRBV18|TRBD1
CASSPYRDSLTYEQYF
TGTGCCAGCTCACCTTACCGGGACAGTCTCACCTACGAGCAGTACTTC
>TRBJ1-5|.|15|TRBV4-3|TRBD1
CASSQSWQGGQPQHF
TGCGCCAGCAGCCAAAGTTGGCAGGGGGGTCAGCCCCAGCATTTT
>TRBJ2-5|.|16|TRBV2|.
CASSVMGHGIQETQYF
TGTGCCAGCAGTGTTATGGGCCATGGGATACAAGAGACCCAGTACTTC
>TRBJ2-2|.|14|TRBV5-1|TRBD1
CASRSQGDTGELFF
TGCGCCAGCAGGTCTCAGGGGGACACCGGGGAGCTGTTTTTT
>TRBJ1-2|.|16|TRBV19|.
CASSTWETEKLYGYTF
TGTGCCAGTAGTACCTGGGAGACGGAGAAGCTCTATGGCTACACCTTC
>TRBJ2-7|few|15|TRBV6-5|TRBD1
CASSYRDRGSYEQYF
TGTGCCAGCAGTTACCGCGACAGGGGCTCCTACGAGCAGTACTTC
>TRBJ1-2|.|15|TRBV28|.
CASSRPGEGPYGYTF
TGTGCCAGCAGCCGCCCCGGGGAGGGCCCTTATGGCTACACCTTC
>TRBJ1-1|.|15|TRBV4-3|.
CASSQVARRDTEAFF
TGCGCCAGCAGCCAAGTTGCCAGGAGGGACACTGAAGCTTTCTTT
>TRBJ2-4|.|14|TRBV28|TRBD1
CASSRTGTKNIQYF
TGTGCCAGCAGCCGGACAGGGACCAAAAACATTCAGTACTTC
>TRBJ2-1|.|13|TRBV4-1|TRBD1
CASSPDRGMKQFF
TGCGCCAGCAGCCCAGACAGGGGTATGAAGCAGTTCTTC
>TRBJ2-2|few|15|TRBV5-1|.
CASSLYRVDAGELFF
TGCGCCAGCAGCTTGTACAGGGTTGACGCCGGGGAGCTGTTTTTT
>TRBJ1-1|.|15|TRBV15|.
CATSREYPANTEAFF
TGTGCCACCAGCAGAGAGTACCCGGCGAACACTGAAGCTTTCTTT
>TRBJ2-5|.|17|TRBV5-1|.
CASSLARTAPRQETQYF
TGCGCCAGCAGCTTGGCCCGGACGGCACCTAGACAAGAGACCCAGTACTTC
>TRBJ1-1|.|13|TRBV29-1|.
CSVSRGGNTEAFF
TGCAGCGTTTCTCGGGGGGGGAACACTGAAGCTTTCTTT
>TRBJ2-5|.|16|TRBV5-1|TRBD1
CASSAKEDRGRETQYF
TGCGCCAGCAGCGCTAAGGAGGACAGGGGACGGGAGACCCAGTACTTC
>TRBJ1-5|.|16|TRBV4-2|TRBD1
CASSPRDRGANQPQHF
TGTGCCAGCAGCCCACGGGACAGGGGGGCCAATCAGCCCCAGCATTTT
>TRBJ1-1|.|13|TRBV19|.
CASSRQGSTEAFF
TGTGCCAGTAGTCGTCAGGGTTCAACTGAAGCTTTCTTT
>TRBJ1-2|.|14|TRBV18|.
CASSLSSLLGGYTF
TGTGCCAGCTCACTGAGTAGTCTCCTAGGGGGCTACACCTTC
>TRBJ2-2|few|14|TRBV5-4|.
CASSLEGNTGELFF
TGTGCCAGCAGCTTGGAAGGAAACACCGGGGAGCTGTTTTTT
>TRBJ2-1|.|12|TRBV29-1|.
CSVEPWDNEQFF
TGCAGCGTTGAACCCTGGGACAATGAGCAGTTCTTC
>TRBJ2-6|.|17|TRBV5-1|.
CASSLGEAITGANVLTF
TGCGCCAGCAGCTTGGGTGAGGCAATTACTGGGGCCAACGTCCTGACTTTC
>TRBJ1-2|.|15|TRBV6-5|TRBD1
CASSLNPPGQYGYTF
TGTGCCAGCAGTTTAAACCCACCGGGACAGTATGGCTACACCTTC
>TRBJ1-2|.|16|TRBV4-3|.
CASSQDRTVSNYGYTF
TGCGCCAGCAGCCAAGATCGGACAGTCTCTAACTATGGCTACACCTTC
>TRBJ1-1|.|13|TRBV30|.
CAWTGQPNTEAFF
TGTGCCTGGACAGGACAGCCGAACACTGAAGCTTTCTTT
>TRBJ2-3|.|17|TRBV21-1|.
CASSKVDGLENTDTQYF
TGTGCCAGCAGCAAAGTAGACGGACTGGAAAACACAGATACGCAGTATTTT
>TRBJ2-1|.|15|TRBV5-1|TRBD2
CASSSSGFSYNEQFF
TGCGCCAGCAGCTCTAGCGGTTTCTCCTACAATGAGCAGTTCTTC
>TRBJ2-5|.|16|TRBV29-1|TRBD2
CSVVRLAGGIQETQYF
TGCAGCGTTGTTAGACTAGCGGGAGGTATCCAAGAGACCCAGTACTTC